The sample holds a few counts of the clone carrying this T cell receptor (beta chain). The antigen remains undetermined. The authors ran a second PCR of about 7 to 11 cycles using a sample-barcoded 5' primer and a J-beta primer mix. Each cDNA molecule received a tag from a template-switch adaptor that had 12 random nucleotides. In TCRdb, the 5' RACE reads were re-called with MiXCR into one record per CDR3 protein. The sample contains approximately 1.5 million distinct CDR3 sequences, approximately 39% of which appear only once. Every donor contributed 8 to 10 milliliters of peripheral blood by blood draw. The CDR3 runs 14 residues. With V trimmed by 8 bases and J by 1 base, 7 bases remained unmatched. Per germline, CDR1 MNHEY and CDR2 SVGEGT. The entry originates in a study of blood T cells in healthy people across ages. Study outcomes and limitations: Diversity of TCR beta correlated strongly with naive T cell percentage.

The source is a woman between 18 and 29 years old in good health. The sequencing sample was made of blood. This chain links TRBV6-2 or TRBV6-3 with TRBJ1-2; 7 bases map to TRBD1. The CDR3 sequence is CASGWDRDNYGYTF. In DNA form, the CDR3 reads TGTGCCAGCGGGTGGGACAGAGATAACTATGGCTACACCTTC.